A single sample is the source of the 7 T cell receptor beta chains below, sequenced in a study of blood T cell repertoires in COVID-19. Method: immunoSEQ multiplex PCR; TCRdb's copy keeps in-frame clones and lacks some. The profile shows tens of thousands of clones, more than 70% of them singletons. The sequenced sample was peripheral blood. All receptors derive from a human donor in a cohort sampled during active COVID-19.

The V and J genes are TRBV19 and TRBJ2-2; 7 bases fit TRBD2. CDR3 length equals 15 residues. Germline assignment: CDR1 LNHDA and CDR2 SQIVND (reference sequence). Germline trimming cut 7 bases from V and 1 base from J; bases unmatched to any gene: 6. For the CDR3, the DNA is TGTGCCAGTATGCGGGGGACGGTGAACACCGGGGAGCTGTTTTTT. Its protein is CASMRGTVNTGELFF.

This chain links TRBV3-1 (or the pseudogene TRBV3-2) with TRBJ1-1, with 7 positions matching TRBD1. J lost 10 bases, V lost 2 bases, and 7 bases had no gene match. There are 13 residues in the CDR3. Germline V gives CDR1 LGHDT, CDR2 YNNKEL (reference sequence). CDR3: CASSQSARGAAFF. For the CDR3, the DNA is TGTGCCAGCAGCCAATCCGCCAGGGGGGCAGCTTTCTTT.

The chain links TRBV7-2 to TRBJ1-3, with D hard to call. Deletions cut 4 bases from V and 4 bases from J, with 11 bases between. The V gene's germline CDR1 is SGHTA and CDR2 FQGNSA. The CDR3 consists of 14 residues. CDR3 sequence reads: CASSYLVGGNTIYF. The CDR3 DNA reads TGTGCCAGCAGCTATCTGGTCGGGGGAAACACCATATATTTT.

The gene calls are TRBV7-9 and TRBJ1-2; 8 bases fit TRBD1. The CDR3 contains 15 residues. After removal of 1 base from V and 2 bases from J, the junction contained 3 bases not matched to a gene. The germline V gene has CDR1 SEHNR and CDR2 FQNEAQ (reference sequence). The CDR3 is CASSLGQGTNYGYTF. The CDR3 nucleotides read TGTGCCAGCAGCTTAGGACAGGGGACCAACTATGGCTACACCTTC. Filled out from reference TRBV7-9 and TRBJ1-2, the complete variable domain reads DTGVSQNPRHKITKRGQNVTFRCDPISEHNRLYWYRQTLGQGPEFLTYFQNEAQLEKSRLLSDRFSAERPKGSFSTLEIQRTEQGDSAMYLCASSLGQGTNYGYTFGSGTRLTVV.

The chain links TRBV4-2 to TRBJ2-3, with 7 bases fitting TRBD2. This CDR3 contains 16 residues. With V trimmed by 1 base and J by 0 bases, 4 bases remained unmatched. In germline, CDR1 is LGHNA, CDR2 YNFKEQ. Here the CDR3 reads CASSQGDYESTDTQYF. The CDR3 region has the DNA TGTGCCAGCAGCCAAGGGGACTACGAGAGCACAGATACGCAGTATTTT.

V is TRBV4-1 and J is TRBJ2-3, with 9 nucleotides matching TRBD2. The germline CDR1 and CDR2 sequences are MGHRA and YSYEKL. V gave up 1 base and J gave up 5 bases; unmatched junction bases: 16. The CDR3 runs 19 residues. The chain's CDR3 is CASSQVGRGGSPGKDTQYF. The CDR3 nucleotides are TGCGCCAGCAGCCAAGTGGGGCGGGGGGGCTCCCCTGGGAAAGATACGCAGTATTTT.

This chain joins TRBV19 and TRBJ2-6, with 12 nucleotides matching TRBD2. Germline V gives CDR1 LNHDA, CDR2 SQIVND (reference sequence). This CDR3 comprises 18 residues. The V gene end was trimmed by 4 bases and the J gene end by 3 bases; junction bases not matched to a gene: 7. Here the CDR3 DNA reads TGTGCCAGTAGTACTGCTAGCGGGAGGGCCTTTGGGGCCAACGTCCTGACTTTC. This encodes CASSTASGRAFGANVLTF.